This T cell receptor (beta chain) derives from a study of CD8 T cells in ankylosing spondylitis. Study-wide points: Previously reported in reactive arthritis synovial fluid and blood were some of the motif variants. It appeared that ankylosing spondylitis blood was characterized by a TCR beta motif of eight highly homologous variants. Disease-linked clones bore a CD8+ phenotype, appearing relatively rarely in peripheral blood.

Molecular-barcoded quantitative 5'-RACE produced these TCR beta libraries. TCRdb analysed the 5' RACE reads with MiXCR anew, one entry per CDR3 protein. Here the sample spans some 140,000 distinct CDR3 sequences, approximately 10% being singletons. V was clipped by 6 bases and J by 6 bases, with 12 bases between them. The CDR3 contains 13 residues. In its sample, this clonotype was seen many times. Its specificity is unknown. This sequence originates from a female donor with ankylosing spondylitis or in good health (not recorded which). The V call is TRBV12-3 or TRBV12-4, the J call TRBJ1-5; unclear D gene. The sample comprised blood, either unsorted or a sorted T cell fraction (not recorded which). The CDR3, as DNA: TGTGCCAGCAGCCCGAGTACCGGTCAGCCCCAGCATTTT. Translation gives CASSPSTGQPQHF.